Each of the 25 T cell receptor beta chains below was sequenced from the same sample in a study of a mutant IDH1 vaccine in newly diagnosed glioma. TCRdb keeps only in-frame clones here, not all; method: immunoSEQ multiplex PCR. The sample includes around 60,000 clones, about nine tenths of them seen just once. No antigen has been assigned to these receptors. Time point indicated: week 11, during vaccination. The study gave 300 ug of mutant IDH1 20-mer peptide per vaccine dose, with topical imiquimod. Here the sequenced sample was PBMCs, taken from a glioma patient whose treatment included an IDH1 peptide vaccine. These receptors originate from a man between 40 and 49 years old with glioma.

CDR3 DNA sequence: TGCGCCAGCAGCCAAGATTTTTATCAGCCCCAGCATTTT. It codes for CASSQDFYQPQHF. V usage is TRBV4-1 and J usage is TRBJ1-5, with D unresolved. CDR3 length: 13 residues. V was shortened by 0 bases and J by 5 bases, with 5 bases between the two germline ends. CDR1 is MGHRA and CDR2 is YSYEKL in the germline V gene.

The rearrangement uses TRBV15 and TRBJ1-2, with no clear D. The CDR3 consists of 14 residues. The V gene lost 0 bases and the J gene lost 8 bases, with 13 bases spanning the gap. Per germline, CDR1 LNHNV and CDR2 YYDKDF (reference sequence). CDR3 in amino acids: CATSRDLGLSGYTF. In DNA, the CDR3 is TGTGCCACCAGCAGAGATTTAGGGTTGAGCGGCTACACCTTC.

The chain carries TRBV6-1 and TRBJ2-5; the D is unclear. Germline CDR1 reads MNHNS; CDR2 reads SASEGT. Trimming removed 8 bases from V and 2 bases from J, with 12 bases in between. The CDR3 is 13 residues long. The CDR3 sequence is CASRPTGQETQYF. Written as DNA, the CDR3 is TGTGCCAGCCGCCCGACCGGTCAAGAGACCCAGTACTTC.

Notes on this clone: Relative to the germline gene, one junction end is altered; a read error may explain this. The chain carries TRBV7-9 and TRBJ1-1; no definite D call. The germline V gene has CDR1 SEHNR and CDR2 FQNEAQ (reference sequence). This CDR3 is 14 amino acids long. The DNA for the CDR3 is TGTGCCAGCAGCCCCCATATGAGGAACACTGAGGCTTTCTTT. As protein: CASSPHMRNTEAFF.

The chain has TRBV2 and TRBJ1-1, with TRBD1 identical over 7 bases. Germline CDR1 is SNHLY and CDR2 is FYNNEI. CDR3 size: 17 residues. Trimming at V came to 6 bases and at J to 4 bases, leaving 17 bases not matched to a gene. CDR3 in DNA: TGTGCCAGCAGAAGGACAGGCACGATCTCGGGGGGCACTGAAGCTTTCTTT. It yields the protein CASRRTGTISGGTEAFF. Variable domain in full (rest from reference TRBV2 and TRBJ1-1): EPEVTQTPSHQVTQMGQEVILRCVPISNHLYFYWYRQILGQKVEFLVSFYNNEISEKSEIFDDQFSVERPDGSNFTLKIRSTKLEDSAMYFCASRRTGTISGGTEAFFGQGTRLTVV.

The chain joins TRBV6-6 to TRBJ2-5; 7 bases line up with TRBD1. The CDR3 is 15 residues long. V trimming: 5 bases; J trimming: 0 bases; junction bases outside the gene matches: 6. Looked up from germline, CDR1 is MNHNY and CDR2 is SVGAGI (reference sequence). DNA of the CDR3: TGTGCCAGCAGTCGGACGGGACAGTACCAAGAGACCCAGTACTTC. The encoded protein is CASSRTGQYQETQYF.

This chain joins TRBV6-6 and TRBJ2-3; 15 bases are a match to TRBD2. This CDR3 spans 16 amino acids. Germline V gene data show CDR1 as MNHNY and CDR2 as SVGAGI (reference sequence). V lost 2 bases to trimming and J lost 3 bases; unmatched junction nucleotides: 0. The CDR3 spells CASSYGTSGGTDTQYF. CDR3 nucleotide sequence: TGTGCCAGCAGTTACGGGACTAGCGGGGGGACAGATACGCAGTATTTT.

V usage is TRBV28 and J usage is TRBJ1-5; 9 bases fit TRBD1. CDR1 is MDHEN, CDR2 SYDVKM, per germline. Trimming removed 1 base from V and 9 bases from J; junction bases left unmatched: 13. The CDR3 spans 17 residues. The CDR3 DNA follows: TGTGCCAGCAGTTTATACCAATCCGGGACAGGGATTGCGCCCCAGCATTTT. It is translated as CASSLYQSGTGIAPQHF.

This chain connects TRBV5-1 to TRBJ1-1; D call uncertain. V lost 4 bases to trimming and J lost 1 base, with 11 bases between them. The CDR3 loop spans 14 amino acids. Germline V gene sequence: CDR1 SGHRS, CDR2 YFSETQ. CDR3 sequence reads: CASSVWDPNTEAFF. The CDR3 DNA follows: TGCGCCAGCAGCGTCTGGGATCCGAACACTGAAGCTTTCTTT.

The chain joins TRBV6-5 to TRBJ1-5, with D tentatively TRBD1 (5 bases). From germline, CDR1 is MNHEY and CDR2 SVGAGI. The CDR3 is 13 residues long. Trimming shortened V by 5 bases and J by 5 bases, and 10 bases separated the two germline ends. DNA for the CDR3: TGTGCCAGCAGTAGGGGTCCGGATCAGCCCCAGCATTTT. Its translation: CASSRGPDQPQHF.

V and J are TRBV5-5 and TRBJ1-3, with 8 positions matching TRBD1. The CDR3 spans 15 residues. V shed 4 bases, J shed 2 bases, and the junction held 5 bases outside the gene matches. Germline CDR1 is SGHKS and CDR2 is YYEKEE (reference sequence). Here the CDR3 reads CASSTRTGTGNTIYF. As DNA, the CDR3 is TGTGCCAGCAGCACAAGGACAGGGACTGGAAACACCATATATTTT.

The chain uses TRBV18 and TRBJ2-1; 7 nucleotides match TRBD1. Germline CDR1 KGHSH, CDR2 LQKENI. V dropped 4 bases and J dropped 3; count of bases not matched to a gene: 6. CDR3 size: 15 residues. This CDR3 is CASSHDRDDYNEQFF. The CDR3 nucleotides are TGTGCCAGCTCACACGACAGGGACGACTACAATGAGCAGTTCTTC.

This chain's CDR3 is CASSSHSGRISYEQYF. CDR3 sequence (DNA): TGTGCCAGCAGTTCCCATAGCGGGAGGATCTCCTACGAGCAGTACTTC. The gene calls are TRBV6-5 and TRBJ2-7, with 10 bases lining up with TRBD2. Trimming cost V 4 bases and J 0 bases; bases outside gene matches: 6. There are 16 residues in the CDR3. Germline CDR1 MNHEY, CDR2 SVGAGI.

V and J are TRBV2 and TRBJ2-2; 9 bases map to TRBD2. With 3 bases clipped from V and 1 base from J, the junction kept 9 bases outside the gene matches. This CDR3 is 18 amino acids long. Germline V CDR1 and CDR2: SNHLY, FYNNEI. The CDR3 DNA sequence: TGTGCCAGCAGTGAGGACAGTCGAGCGGGAGGGAACACCGGGGAGCTGTTTTTT. It specifies CASSEDSRAGGNTGELFF.

V is TRBV4-3 and J is TRBJ2-3, with 11 bases lining up with TRBD1. Germline V gene sequence: CDR1 LGHNA, CDR2 YSLEER. This CDR3 is 17 amino acids long. Trimming at V came to 4 bases and at J to 3 bases, leaving 9 bases not matched to a gene. The CDR3 here is CASSRRWTGGETDTQYF. In DNA, the CDR3 is TGCGCCAGCAGCCGGCGCTGGACAGGGGGCGAGACAGATACGCAGTATTTT.

Only one count was recorded for this clone. This chain links TRBV4-2 with TRBJ1-1; D gene uncertain. The CDR3 is 15 amino acids. Germline CDR1 LGHNA, CDR2 YNFKEQ. Trimming took 0 bases from V and 5 from J, leaving 13 bases between them. Here the CDR3 reads CASSQERFFGTEAFF. In nucleotides, the CDR3 is TGTGCCAGCAGCCAAGAGCGGTTTTTTGGAACTGAAGCTTTCTTT.

The rearrangement uses TRBV18 and TRBJ2-1; 10 nucleotides line up with TRBD2. Germline trimming cut 6 bases from V and 9 bases from J; bases unmatched to any gene: 17. The CDR3 runs 17 residues. Per the germline V gene, CDR1 is KGHSH and CDR2 is LQKENI. CDR3 in amino acids: CASSGEESGLANLEQFF. The CDR3 DNA sequence: TGTGCCAGCTCCGGCGAGGAGTCGGGACTAGCGAACCTTGAGCAGTTCTTC.

The chain uses TRBV11-2 and TRBJ1-3; TRBD1 might be the D (6 bases). The ends were cut back, 5 bases at V and 4 bases at J, with 12 bases in the middle. Germline CDR1 SGHAT, CDR2 FQNNGV. This CDR3 comprises 14 residues. In DNA form, the CDR3 reads TGTGCCAGCAGCCAAAACAGGGCCGGAAACACCATATATTTT. Protein product: CASSQNRAGNTIYF.

This sequence joins TRBV2 and TRBJ2-7, with TRBD1 matching over 9 bases. Germline CDR1 and CDR2: SNHLY and FYNNEI. V trimming: 5 bases; J trimming: 5 bases; junction bases outside the gene matches: 10. The CDR3 runs 15 residues. CDR3 loop: CASSSGDRETHEQYF. The CDR3 DNA reads TGTGCCAGCAGTTCAGGGGACAGGGAAACCCACGAGCAGTACTTC. The full variable domain, its missing parts supplied by reference TRBV2 and TRBJ2-7, is EPEVTQTPSHQVTQMGQEVILRCVPISNHLYFYWYRQILGQKVEFLVSFYNNEISEKSEIFDDQFSVERPDGSNFTLKIRSTKLEDSAMYFCASSSGDRETHEQYFGPGTRLTVT.

The chain links TRBV2 to TRBJ1-2; possibly TRBD1 for D (6 bases). The V and J ends lost 0 bases and 4 bases respectively, with 12 bases between them. CDR1 is SNHLY, CDR2 FYNNEI, per germline. This CDR3 is 15 amino acids long. CDR3 in DNA: TGTGCCAGCAGTGAAGCCCGGGGGGCCGGCTATGGCTACACCTTC. Its translation is CASSEARGAGYGYTF. Full variable domain (rest looked up from reference TRBV2 and TRBJ1-2): EPEVTQTPSHQVTQMGQEVILRCVPISNHLYFYWYRQILGQKVEFLVSFYNNEISEKSEIFDDQFSVERPDGSNFTLKIRSTKLEDSAMYFCASSEARGAGYGYTFGSGTRLTVV.

The rearrangement joins TRBV28 to TRBJ2-5; D unclear. The CDR3 is made up of 11 amino acids. Germline CDR1 and CDR2: MDHEN and SYDVKM. Trimming removed 6 bases from V and 5 bases from J, with 7 bases in between. The CDR3 DNA sequence: TGTGCCAGCAGGTTCCGGGAGACCCAGTACTTC. It yields the protein CASRFRETQYF.

This chain joins TRBV28 and TRBJ2-5; 9 bases align to TRBD1. Trimming cost V 5 bases and J 5 bases; bases outside gene matches: 9. Per the germline V gene, CDR1 is MDHEN and CDR2 is SYDVKM. The CDR3 totals 15 residues. CDR3 in amino acids: CASSTHRGLGETQYF. In nucleotides, the CDR3 is TGTGCCAGCAGTACCCACAGGGGGCTAGGGGAGACCCAGTACTTC. Looking up the rest from reference TRBV28 and TRBJ2-5 gives the full variable domain: DVKVTQSSRYLVKRTGEKVFLECVQDMDHENMFWYRQDPGLGLRLIYFSYDVKMKEKGDIPEGYSVSREKKERFSLILESASTNQTSMYLCASSTHRGLGETQYFGPGTRLLVL.

This clone was recorded a few times. The CDR3 DNA follows: TGTGCCAGCAGCCAATTCGGACGCATGAATGAGCAGTTCTTC. It encodes CASSQFGRMNEQFF. The chain recombines TRBV7-9 with TRBJ2-1; no definite D call. The V gene's germline CDR1 is SEHNR and CDR2 FQNEAQ (reference sequence). This CDR3 is built from 14 residues. The V end was cut by 5 bases, the J end by 7 bases, with 15 bases between.

The chain has TRBV29-1 and TRBJ1-1; TRBD1 is a possible D gene (5 bases). The CDR3 has 12 residues. CDR1 and CDR2 (germline): SQVTM, ANQGSEA. Trimming removed 7 bases from V and 2 bases from J, with 11 bases in between. The CDR3 loop reads CSADRTNTEAFF. The CDR3 DNA sequence: TGCAGCGCTGACAGAACTAACACTGAAGCTTTCTTT.

The V and J genes are TRBV28 and TRBJ2-7; 7 bases align to TRBD1. CDR1 MDHEN and CDR2 SYDVKM come from the germline V gene. The CDR3 contains 13 residues. The V segment lost 8 bases and the J segment 0 bases; nucleotides outside the gene matches: 4. CDR3 sequence (DNA): TGTGCCAGCGGCCGGGACAGCTCCTACGAGCAGTACTTC. It yields the protein CASGRDSSYEQYF.